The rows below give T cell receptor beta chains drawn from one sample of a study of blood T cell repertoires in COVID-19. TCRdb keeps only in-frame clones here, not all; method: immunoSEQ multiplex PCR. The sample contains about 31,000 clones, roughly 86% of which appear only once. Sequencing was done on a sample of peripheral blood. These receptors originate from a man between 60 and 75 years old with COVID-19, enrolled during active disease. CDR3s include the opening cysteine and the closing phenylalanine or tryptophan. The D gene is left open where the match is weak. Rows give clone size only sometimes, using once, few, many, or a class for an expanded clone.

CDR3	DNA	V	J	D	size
CASSLDRGGETQYF	TGTGCCAGCAGTCTGGACAGGGGGGGAGAGACCCAGTACTTC	TRBV2	TRBJ2-5	TRBD1	-
CASSLMVGGAYEQYF	TGTGCCAGCAGTTTGATGGTGGGGGGGGCCTACGAGCAGTACTTC	TRBV28	TRBJ2-7	TRBD2	-
CASTHRTGASEQYF	TGTGCCAGCACTCACAGGACAGGGGCATCCGAGCAGTACTTC	TRBV11-3	TRBJ2-7	TRBD1	-
CASSSRGQGATDTQYF	TGTGCCAGCAGCTCGAGGGGGCAGGGGGCGACAGATACGCAGTATTTT	TRBV5-6	TRBJ2-3	TRBD1	-
CASSLAGQVNQPQHF	TGCGCCAGCAGCTTGGCAGGGCAGGTGAATCAGCCCCAGCATTTT	TRBV5-1	TRBJ1-5	-	-
CATSDRTTQETQYF	TGTGCCACCAGTGATAGGACTACACAAGAGACCCAGTACTTC	TRBV24-1	TRBJ2-5	-	-
CACSAPTQNEKLFF	TGTGCCTGCTCTGCACCCACACAGAATGAAAAACTGTTTTTT	TRBV30	TRBJ1-4	-	once
CAWSVGGHSYEQYF	TGTGCCTGGAGTGTGGGTGGACACTCCTACGAGCAGTACTTC	TRBV30	TRBJ2-7	-	-
CASSMDRAEAFF	TGTGCCAGTAGTATGGACAGGGCGGAAGCTTTCTTT	TRBV19	TRBJ1-1	TRBD1	-
CASSWDSANYGYTF	TGTGCCAGCAGCTGGGACAGCGCAAACTATGGCTACACCTTC	TRBV14	TRBJ1-2	TRBD1	-
CASSLGWQGIDTQYF	TGTGCCAGCAGCTTAGGATGGCAGGGGATCGATACGCAGTATTTT	TRBV7-2	TRBJ2-3	-	-
CASSSDSSNEKLFF	TGTGCCAGCAGTTCCGACAGTAGTAATGAAAAACTGTTTTTT	TRBV2	TRBJ1-4	-	once
CASSRLGGGEEQYF	TGTGCCAGCAGCAGACTAGGCGGTGGTGAGGAGCAGTACTTC	TRBV7-2	TRBJ2-7	-	-
CASSIGGDPEAFF	TGTGCCAGCAGTATTGGAGGGGACCCTGAAGCTTTCTTT	TRBV2	TRBJ1-1	-	-
CASSPTLVDNTEAFF	TGTGCCAGCTCACCAACTCTCGTAGATAACACTGAAGCTTTCTTT	TRBV18	TRBJ1-1	-	once
CASSYLMRHSNQPQHF	TGTGCCAGCAGTTACTTGATGCGGCACAGCAATCAGCCCCAGCATTTT	TRBV6-6	TRBJ1-5	-	-
CASSLAVRGAREQYF	TGTGCCAGCAGCTTAGCGGTTCGGGGGGCGAGGGAGCAGTACTTC	TRBV7-2	TRBJ2-7	-	few
CAWGNYNEQFF	TGTGCCTGGGGTAACTACAATGAGCAGTTCTTC	TRBV30	TRBJ2-1	-	-